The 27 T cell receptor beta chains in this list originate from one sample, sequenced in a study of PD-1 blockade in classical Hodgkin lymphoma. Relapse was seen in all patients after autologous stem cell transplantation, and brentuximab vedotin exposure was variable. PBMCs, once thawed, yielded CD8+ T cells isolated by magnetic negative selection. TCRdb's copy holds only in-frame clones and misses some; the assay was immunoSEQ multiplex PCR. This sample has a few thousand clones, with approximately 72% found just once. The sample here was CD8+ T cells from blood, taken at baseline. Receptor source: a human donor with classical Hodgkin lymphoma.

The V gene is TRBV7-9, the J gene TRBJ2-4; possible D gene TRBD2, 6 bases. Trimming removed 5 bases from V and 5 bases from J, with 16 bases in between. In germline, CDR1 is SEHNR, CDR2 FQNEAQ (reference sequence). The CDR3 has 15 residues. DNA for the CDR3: TGTGCCAGCAGCCTACCGGGACTCGGGCAAAACATTCAGTACTTC. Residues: CASSLPGLGQNIQYF.

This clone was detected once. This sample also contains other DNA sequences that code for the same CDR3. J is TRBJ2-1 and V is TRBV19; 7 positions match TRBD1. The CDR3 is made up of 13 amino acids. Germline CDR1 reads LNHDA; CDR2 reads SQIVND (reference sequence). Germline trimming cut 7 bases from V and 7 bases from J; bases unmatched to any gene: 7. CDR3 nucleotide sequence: TGTGCCAGTACCCCGACAGGGTGGAATGAGCAGTTCTTC. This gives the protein CASTPTGWNEQFF.

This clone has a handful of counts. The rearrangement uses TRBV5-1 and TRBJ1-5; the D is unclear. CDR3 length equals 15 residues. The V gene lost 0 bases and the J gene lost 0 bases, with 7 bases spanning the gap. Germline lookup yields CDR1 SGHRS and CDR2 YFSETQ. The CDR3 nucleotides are TGCGCCAGCAGCTTGGAAGGCTATAGCAATCAGCCCCAGCATTTT. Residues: CASSLEGYSNQPQHF.

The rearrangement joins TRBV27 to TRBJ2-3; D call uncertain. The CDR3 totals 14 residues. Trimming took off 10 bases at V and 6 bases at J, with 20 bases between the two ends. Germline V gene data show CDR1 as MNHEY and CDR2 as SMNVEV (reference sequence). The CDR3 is CAISPHKGGDTQYF. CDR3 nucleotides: TGTGCCATTTCCCCCCACAAGGGTGGGGATACGCAGTATTTT.

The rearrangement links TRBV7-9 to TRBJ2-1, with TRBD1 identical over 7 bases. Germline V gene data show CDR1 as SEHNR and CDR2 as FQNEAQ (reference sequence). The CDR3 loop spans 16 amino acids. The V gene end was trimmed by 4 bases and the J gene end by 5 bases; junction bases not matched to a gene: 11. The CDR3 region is CASSSVTGLGDNEQFF. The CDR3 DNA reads TGTGCCAGCAGCTCCGTGACAGGGTTGGGTGACAATGAGCAGTTCTTC.

CDR3 region: CASTEGTGGRGEQFF. The CDR3 nucleotides are TGTGCCAGCACCGAAGGGACAGGGGGTCGAGGTGAGCAGTTCTTC. This sequence joins TRBV6-1 and TRBJ2-1; TRBD1 matches at 11 bases. The germline gives CDR1 MNHNS, CDR2 SASEGT. The junction had 11 bases not matched to a gene; V was cut back by 7 bases and J by 9 bases. This CDR3 is 15 amino acids long.

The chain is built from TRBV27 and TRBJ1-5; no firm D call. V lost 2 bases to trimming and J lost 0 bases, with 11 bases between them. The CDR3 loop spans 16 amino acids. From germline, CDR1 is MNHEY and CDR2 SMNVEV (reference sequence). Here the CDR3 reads CASSLGRGYSNQPQHF. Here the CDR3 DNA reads TGTGCCAGCAGTTTAGGGAGAGGGTATAGCAATCAGCCCCAGCATTTT.

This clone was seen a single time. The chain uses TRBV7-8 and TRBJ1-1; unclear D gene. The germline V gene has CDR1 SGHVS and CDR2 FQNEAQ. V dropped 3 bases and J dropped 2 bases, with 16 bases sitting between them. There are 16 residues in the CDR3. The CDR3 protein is CASSLVRGWENTEAFF. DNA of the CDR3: TGTGCCAGCAGCTTGGTTCGGGGATGGGAAAACACTGAAGCTTTCTTT. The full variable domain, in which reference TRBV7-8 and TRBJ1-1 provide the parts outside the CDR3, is GAGVSQSPRYKVAKRGQDVALRCDPISGHVSLFWYQQALGQGPEFLTYFQNEAQLDKSGLPSDRFFAERPEGSVSTLKIQRTQQEDSAVYLCASSLVRGWENTEAFFGQGTRLTVV.

CDR3 sequence (DNA): TGTGCCAGCAGGGAGGGCCTCTACGAGCAGTACTTC. Residues: CASREGLYEQYF. The chain recombines TRBV2 with TRBJ2-5, with a possible D match to TRBD2 (6 bases). The J call could be wrong; TRBJ2-7 is a better fit for the DNA end. This CDR3 spans 12 amino acids. Germline V gene data show CDR1 as SNHLY and CDR2 as FYNNEI.

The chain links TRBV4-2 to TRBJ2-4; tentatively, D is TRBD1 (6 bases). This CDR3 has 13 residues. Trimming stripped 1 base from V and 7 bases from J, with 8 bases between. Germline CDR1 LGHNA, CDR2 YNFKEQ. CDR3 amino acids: CASSQVRGNIQYF. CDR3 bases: TGTGCCAGCAGCCAAGTGAGGGGGAACATTCAGTACTTC.

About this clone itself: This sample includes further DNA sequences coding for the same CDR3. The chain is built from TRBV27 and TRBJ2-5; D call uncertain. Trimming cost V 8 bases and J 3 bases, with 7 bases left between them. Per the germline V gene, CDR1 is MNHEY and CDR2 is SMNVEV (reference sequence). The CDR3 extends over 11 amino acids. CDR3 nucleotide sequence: TGTGCCAGCGGCAGAAAAGAGACCCAGTACTTC. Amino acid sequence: CASGRKETQYF.

In nucleotides, the CDR3 is TGTGCCAGCAGCTTTAATATACCCCCTCACCCCGCGGAGACCCAGTACTTC. Translated, it gives CASSFNIPPHPAETQYF. The chain joins TRBV5-4 to TRBJ2-5; D remains ambiguous. Germline CDR1 is SGHNT and CDR2 is YYREEE (reference sequence). V dropped 2 bases and J dropped 5 bases, with 22 bases sitting between them. The CDR3 contains 17 residues.

CDR3 DNA sequence: TGTGCCAGCAGCTCGAGGAACGGGACAGGCTATGGCTACACCTTC. Amino acids: CASSSRNGTGYGYTF. This chain links TRBV7-9 with TRBJ1-2; 8 positions match TRBD1. V lost 4 bases to trimming and J lost 4 bases; unmatched junction nucleotides: 8. This CDR3 contains 15 residues. Per germline, CDR1 SEHNR and CDR2 FQNEAQ (reference sequence).

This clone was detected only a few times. CDR3 DNA sequence: TGTGCCAGCAGCTTATCGGAGCGGGGCGGGGAGCTGTTTTTT. This codes for CASSLSERGGELFF. This chain connects TRBV7-9 to TRBJ2-2, with 7 bases identical to TRBD2. The CDR3 runs 14 residues. Losses at the gene ends were 2 bases for V and 7 bases for J; bases not matched to a gene: 4. CDR1 and CDR2 (germline): SEHNR, FQNEAQ (reference sequence).

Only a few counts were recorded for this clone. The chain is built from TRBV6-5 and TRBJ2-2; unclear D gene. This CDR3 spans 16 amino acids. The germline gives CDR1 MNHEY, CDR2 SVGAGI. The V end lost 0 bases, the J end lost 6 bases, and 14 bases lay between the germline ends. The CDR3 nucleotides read TGTGCCAGCAGTTACTCGGCCCCGGAGCAACCCGGGGAGCTGTTTTTT. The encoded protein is CASSYSAPEQPGELFF.

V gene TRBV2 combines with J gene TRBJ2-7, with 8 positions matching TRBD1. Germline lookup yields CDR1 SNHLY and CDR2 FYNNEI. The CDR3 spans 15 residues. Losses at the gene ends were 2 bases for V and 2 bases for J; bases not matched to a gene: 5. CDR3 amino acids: CASSEPGQGAYEQYF. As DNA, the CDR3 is TGTGCCAGCAGTGAACCCGGACAGGGCGCCTACGAGCAGTACTTC.

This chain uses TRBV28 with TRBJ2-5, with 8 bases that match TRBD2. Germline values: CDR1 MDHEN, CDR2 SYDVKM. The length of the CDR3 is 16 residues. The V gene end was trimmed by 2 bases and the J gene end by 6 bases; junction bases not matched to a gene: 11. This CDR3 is CASSLGPGTSKKTQYF. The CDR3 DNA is TGTGCCAGCAGTTTAGGTCCTGGGACTAGTAAAAAGACCCAGTACTTC.

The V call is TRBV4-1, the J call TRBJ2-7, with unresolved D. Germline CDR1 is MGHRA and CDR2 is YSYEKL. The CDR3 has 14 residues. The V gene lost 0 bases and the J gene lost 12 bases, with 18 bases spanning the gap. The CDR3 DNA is TGCGCCAGCAGCCAAGATCATAGGCAGCTTGTGCTGTACTTC. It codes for CASSQDHRQLVLYF.

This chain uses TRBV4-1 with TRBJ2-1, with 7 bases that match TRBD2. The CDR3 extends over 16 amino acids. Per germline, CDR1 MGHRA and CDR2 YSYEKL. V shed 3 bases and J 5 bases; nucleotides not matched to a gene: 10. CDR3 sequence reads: CASSHLIAGRDNEQFF. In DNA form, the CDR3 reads TGCGCCAGCAGCCATCTCATAGCGGGTCGGGACAATGAGCAGTTCTTC.

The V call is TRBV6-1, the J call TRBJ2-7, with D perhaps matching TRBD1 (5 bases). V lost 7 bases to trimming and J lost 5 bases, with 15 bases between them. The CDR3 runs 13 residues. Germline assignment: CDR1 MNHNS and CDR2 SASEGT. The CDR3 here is CASKGSRVHEQYF. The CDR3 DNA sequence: TGTGCCAGCAAGGGAAGCAGGGTCCACGAGCAGTACTTC.

This CDR3 reads CASSPWTSGSYEQYF. Here the CDR3 DNA reads TGTGCCAGCAGCCCGTGGACTAGCGGGAGCTACGAGCAGTACTTC. The V call is TRBV11-1, the J call TRBJ2-7; 13 bases are shared with TRBD2. CDR1 is SGHAT, CDR2 FQDESV, per germline (reference sequence). This CDR3 spans 15 amino acids. Unmatched junction bases numbered 4, after V lost 5 bases and J lost 3 bases.

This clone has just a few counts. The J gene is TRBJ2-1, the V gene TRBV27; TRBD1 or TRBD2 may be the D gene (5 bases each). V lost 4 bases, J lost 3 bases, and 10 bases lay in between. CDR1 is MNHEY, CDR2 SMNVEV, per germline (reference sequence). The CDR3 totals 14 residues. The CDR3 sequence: CASSYRDGYNEQFF. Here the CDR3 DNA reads TGTGCCAGCAGTTACCGGGACGGCTACAATGAGCAGTTCTTC.

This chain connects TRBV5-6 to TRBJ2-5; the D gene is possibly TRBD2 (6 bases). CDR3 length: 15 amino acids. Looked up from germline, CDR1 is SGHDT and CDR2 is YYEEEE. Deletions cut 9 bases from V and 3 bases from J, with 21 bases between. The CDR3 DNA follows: TGTGCCACCACGGTTGCACGACGCGGGAAAGAGACCCAGTACTTC. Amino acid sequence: CATTVARRGKETQYF. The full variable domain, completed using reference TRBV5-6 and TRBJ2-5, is DAGVTQSPTHLIKTRGQQVTLRCSPKSGHDTVSWYQQALGQGPQFIFQYYEEEERQRGNFPDRFSGHQFPNYSSELNVNALLLGDSALYLCATTVARRGKETQYFGPGTRLLVL.

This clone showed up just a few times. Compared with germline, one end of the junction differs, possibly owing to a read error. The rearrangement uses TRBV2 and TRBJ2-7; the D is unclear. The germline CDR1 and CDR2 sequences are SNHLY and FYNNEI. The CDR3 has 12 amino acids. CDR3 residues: CASREGIYEQYF. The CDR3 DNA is TGTGCCAGCAGAGAAGGAATTTACGAGCAGTACTTC.

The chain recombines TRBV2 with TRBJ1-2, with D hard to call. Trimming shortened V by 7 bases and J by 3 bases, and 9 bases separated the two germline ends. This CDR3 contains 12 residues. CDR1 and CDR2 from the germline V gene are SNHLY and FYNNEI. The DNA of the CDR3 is TGTGCCAGCATGTGGGAGGACTATGGCTACACCTTC. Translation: CASMWEDYGYTF.

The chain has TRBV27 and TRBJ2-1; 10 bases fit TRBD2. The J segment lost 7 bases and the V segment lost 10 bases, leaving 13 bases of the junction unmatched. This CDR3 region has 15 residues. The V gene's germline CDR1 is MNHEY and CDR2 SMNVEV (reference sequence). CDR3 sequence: CATGWGLAGENEQFF. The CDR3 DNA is TGTGCCACCGGTTGGGGGCTAGCGGGAGAAAATGAGCAGTTCTTC.

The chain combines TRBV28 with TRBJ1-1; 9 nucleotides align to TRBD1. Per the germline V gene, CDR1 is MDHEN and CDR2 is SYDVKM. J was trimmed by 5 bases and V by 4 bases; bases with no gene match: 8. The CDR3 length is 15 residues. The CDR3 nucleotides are TGTGCCAGCAGTTCCCCGACAGGGGGGGAGACTGAAGCTTTCTTT. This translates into CASSSPTGGETEAFF.